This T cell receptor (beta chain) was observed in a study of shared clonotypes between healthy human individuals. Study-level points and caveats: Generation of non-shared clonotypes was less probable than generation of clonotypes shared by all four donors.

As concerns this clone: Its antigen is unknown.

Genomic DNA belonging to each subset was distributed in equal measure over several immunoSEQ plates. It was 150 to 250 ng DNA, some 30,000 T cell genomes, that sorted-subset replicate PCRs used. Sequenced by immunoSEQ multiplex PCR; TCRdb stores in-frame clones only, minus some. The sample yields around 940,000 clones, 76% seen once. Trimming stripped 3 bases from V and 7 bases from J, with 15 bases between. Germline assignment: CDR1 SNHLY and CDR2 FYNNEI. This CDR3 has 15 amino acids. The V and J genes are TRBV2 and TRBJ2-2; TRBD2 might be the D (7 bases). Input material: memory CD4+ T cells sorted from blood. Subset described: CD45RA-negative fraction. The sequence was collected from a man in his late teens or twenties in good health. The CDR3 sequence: CASSDTWGGSGELFF. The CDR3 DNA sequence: TGTGCCAGCAGTGATACCTGGGGGGGCAGCGGGGAGCTGTTTTTT.